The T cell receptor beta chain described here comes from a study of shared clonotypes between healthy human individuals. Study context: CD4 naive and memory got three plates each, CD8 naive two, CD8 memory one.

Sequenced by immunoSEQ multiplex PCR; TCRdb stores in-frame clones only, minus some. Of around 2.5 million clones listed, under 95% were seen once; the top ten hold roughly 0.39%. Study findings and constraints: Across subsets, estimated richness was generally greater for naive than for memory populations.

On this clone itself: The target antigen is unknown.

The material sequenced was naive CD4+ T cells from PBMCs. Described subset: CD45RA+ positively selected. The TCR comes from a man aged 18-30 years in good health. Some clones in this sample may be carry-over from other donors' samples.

The CDR3 region has the DNA TGTGCCAGCAGCCAAATCTGGGGGTCTGGAAACACCATATATTTT. Its protein is CASSQIWGSGNTIYF. The V gene is TRBV7-2, the J gene TRBJ1-3, with D possibly matching TRBD1 (5 bases). Between the trimmed V and J ends, which lost 5 bases and 1 base, there was a span of 12 bases. CDR1 SGHTA and CDR2 FQGNSA come from the germline V gene. This CDR3 has 15 amino acids.